Below are 6 T cell receptor beta chains sequenced from a single sample in a study of blood T cells in healthy people across ages. A J-beta primer mix and a sample-barcoded 5' primer were used in a second PCR of about 7 to 11 cycles. TCRdb re-analysed the 5' RACE reads in MiXCR, keeping a single row per CDR3 protein. The table lists about 780,000 distinct CDR3 sequences, about 42% of them singletons, with 15% to 20% in the top ten. Sequences were obtained from blood. Receptor source: a man of 80 years or more in good health.

J is TRBJ2-1 and V is TRBV11-2; D ambiguous. The CDR3 has 16 amino acids. CDR1 SGHAT and CDR2 FQNNGV come from the germline V gene. Trimming cost V 1 base and J 1 base, with 11 bases left between them. CDR3 sequence (DNA): TGTGCCAGCAGCTTAGGTTTGCTGGGTTCCTACAATGAGCAGTTCTTC. Translating gives CASSLGLLGSYNEQFF. Together with reference TRBV11-2 and TRBJ2-1, the CDR3 gives the full variable domain: EAGVAQSPRYKIIEKRQSVAFWCNPISGHATLYWYQQILGQGPKLLIQFQNNGVVDDSQLPKDRFSAERLKGVDSTLKIQPAKLEDSAVYLCASSLGLLGSYNEQFFGPGTRLTVL.

DNA for the CDR3: TGTGCCAGCAGTTCCCCCGGGGCCGGGTCTAGGGCCAACGTCCTGACTTTC. As protein: CASSSPGAGSRANVLTF. V usage is TRBV28 and J usage is TRBJ2-6, with D perhaps matching TRBD1 or TRBD2 (5 bases each). The length of the CDR3 is 17 residues. Germline V lookup: CDR1 MDHEN, CDR2 SYDVKM. V shed 4 bases and J shed 5 bases, with 18 bases lying between them. The full variable domain, rest sourced from reference TRBV28 and TRBJ2-6, is DVKVTQSSRYLVKRTGEKVFLECVQDMDHENMFWYRQDPGLGLRLIYFSYDVKMKEKGDIPEGYSVSREKKERFSLILESASTNQTSMYLCASSSPGAGSRANVLTFGAGSRLTVL.

This chain joins TRBV5-1 and TRBJ2-3, with D perhaps matching TRBD1 or TRBD2 (5 bases each). The CDR3 loop spans 13 amino acids. Trimming removed 4 bases from V and 2 bases from J, with 8 bases in between. Looked up from germline, CDR1 is SGHRS and CDR2 is YFSETQ. The CDR3 sequence: CASSPGATDTQYF. In nucleotides, the CDR3 is TGCGCCAGCAGCCCCGGGGCCACAGATACGCAGTATTTT.

The chain employs TRBV20-1 and TRBJ2-7; 8 bases line up with TRBD1. The junction had 9 bases not matched to a gene; V was cut back by 0 bases and J by 5 bases. From germline, CDR1 is DFQATT and CDR2 SNEGSKA (reference sequence). CDR3 length equals 15 residues. The DNA of the CDR3 is TGCAGTGCTAGAGATTCCGCCAGGGGGCTCGACGAGCAGTACTTC. Its protein is CSARDSARGLDEQYF.

The chain carries TRBV15 and TRBJ2-1; TRBD1 matches at 7 bases. V was clipped by 1 base and J by 7 bases; unmatched bases: 7. This CDR3 is built from 15 residues. Looked up from germline, CDR1 is LNHNV and CDR2 is YYDKDF (reference sequence). The CDR3 spells CATSRAQGLGNEQFF. DNA of the CDR3: TGTGCCACCAGCAGAGCACAGGGGCTAGGGAATGAGCAGTTCTTC.

In this sample, this clonotype turned up a few times. V is TRBV3-1 and J is TRBJ2-1, with 8 bases aligning to TRBD2. Germline CDR1 and CDR2: LGHDT and YNNKEL (reference sequence). The CDR3 runs to 15 residues. The V gene end was trimmed by 4 bases and the J gene end by 2 bases; junction bases not matched to a gene: 4. CDR3 protein: CASSPAGGPYNEQFF. The CDR3 DNA follows: TGTGCCAGCAGCCCGGCGGGGGGTCCCTACAATGAGCAGTTCTTC.